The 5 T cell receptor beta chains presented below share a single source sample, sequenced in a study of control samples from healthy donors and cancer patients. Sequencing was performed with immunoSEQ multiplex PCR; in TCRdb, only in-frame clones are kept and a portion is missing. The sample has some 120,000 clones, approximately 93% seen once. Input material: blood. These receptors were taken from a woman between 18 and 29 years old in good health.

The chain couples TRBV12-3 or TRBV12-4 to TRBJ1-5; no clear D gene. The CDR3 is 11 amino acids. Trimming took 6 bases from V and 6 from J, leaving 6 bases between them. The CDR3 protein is CASSSGQPQHF. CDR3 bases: TGTGCCAGCAGCTCCGGTCAGCCCCAGCATTTT.

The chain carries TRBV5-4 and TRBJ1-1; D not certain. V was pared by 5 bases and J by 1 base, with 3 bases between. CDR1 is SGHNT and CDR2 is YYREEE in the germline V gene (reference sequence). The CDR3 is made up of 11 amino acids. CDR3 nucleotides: TGTGCCAGCAGTGAGAACACTGAAGCTTTCTTT. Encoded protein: CASSENTEAFF.

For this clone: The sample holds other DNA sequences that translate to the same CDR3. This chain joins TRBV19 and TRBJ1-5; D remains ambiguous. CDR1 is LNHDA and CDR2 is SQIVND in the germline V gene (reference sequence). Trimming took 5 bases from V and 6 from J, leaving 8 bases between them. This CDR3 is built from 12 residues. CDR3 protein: CASSLPSQPQHF. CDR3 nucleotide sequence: TGTGCCAGTAGTCTCCCGAGTCAGCCCCAGCATTTT.

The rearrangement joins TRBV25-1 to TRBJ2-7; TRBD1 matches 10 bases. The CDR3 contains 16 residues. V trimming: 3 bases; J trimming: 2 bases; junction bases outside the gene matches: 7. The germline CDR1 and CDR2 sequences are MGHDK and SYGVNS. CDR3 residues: CASSDRDRGSAYEQYF. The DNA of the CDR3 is TGTGCCAGCAGTGACCGGGACAGGGGATCCGCCTACGAGCAGTACTTC.

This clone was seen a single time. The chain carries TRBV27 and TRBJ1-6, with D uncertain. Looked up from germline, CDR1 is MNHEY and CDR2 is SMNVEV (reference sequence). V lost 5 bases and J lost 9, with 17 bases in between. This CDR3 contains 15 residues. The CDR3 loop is CASSTQRERLSPLHF. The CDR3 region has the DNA TGTGCCAGCAGTACGCAACGGGAGAGGCTTTCACCCCTCCACTTT.